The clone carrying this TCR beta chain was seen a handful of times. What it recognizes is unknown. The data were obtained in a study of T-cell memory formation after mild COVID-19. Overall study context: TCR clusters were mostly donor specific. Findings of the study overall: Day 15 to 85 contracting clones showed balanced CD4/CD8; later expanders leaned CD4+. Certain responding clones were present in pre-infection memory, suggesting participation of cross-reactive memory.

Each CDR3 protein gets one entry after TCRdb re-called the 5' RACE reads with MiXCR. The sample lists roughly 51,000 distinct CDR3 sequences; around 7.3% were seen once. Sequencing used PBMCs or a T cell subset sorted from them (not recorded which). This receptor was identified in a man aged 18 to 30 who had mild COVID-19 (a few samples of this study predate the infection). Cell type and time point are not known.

Here the CDR3 reads CSARPWQQNYGYTF. The CDR3 nucleotides read TGCAGTGCTAGGCCGTGGCAGCAAAACTATGGCTACACCTTC. The chain has TRBV20-1 and TRBJ1-2, with D hard to call. The germline V gene encodes CDR1 DFQATT and CDR2 SNEGSKA (reference sequence). The CDR3 is 14 residues long. Deletions cut 3 bases from V and 2 bases from J, with 13 bases between.